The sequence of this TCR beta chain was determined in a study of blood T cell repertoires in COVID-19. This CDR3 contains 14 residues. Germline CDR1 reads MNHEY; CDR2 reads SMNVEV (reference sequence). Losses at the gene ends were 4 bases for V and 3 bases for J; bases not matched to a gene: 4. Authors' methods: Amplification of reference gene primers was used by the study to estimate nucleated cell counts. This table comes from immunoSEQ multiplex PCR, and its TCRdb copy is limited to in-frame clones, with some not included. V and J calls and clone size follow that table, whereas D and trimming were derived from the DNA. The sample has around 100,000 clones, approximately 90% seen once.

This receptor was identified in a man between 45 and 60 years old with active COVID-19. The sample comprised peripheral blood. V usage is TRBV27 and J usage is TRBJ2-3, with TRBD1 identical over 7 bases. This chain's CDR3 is CASSSTGKTDTQYF. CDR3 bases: TGTGCCAGCAGTTCGACAGGGAAGACAGATACGCAGTATTTT.